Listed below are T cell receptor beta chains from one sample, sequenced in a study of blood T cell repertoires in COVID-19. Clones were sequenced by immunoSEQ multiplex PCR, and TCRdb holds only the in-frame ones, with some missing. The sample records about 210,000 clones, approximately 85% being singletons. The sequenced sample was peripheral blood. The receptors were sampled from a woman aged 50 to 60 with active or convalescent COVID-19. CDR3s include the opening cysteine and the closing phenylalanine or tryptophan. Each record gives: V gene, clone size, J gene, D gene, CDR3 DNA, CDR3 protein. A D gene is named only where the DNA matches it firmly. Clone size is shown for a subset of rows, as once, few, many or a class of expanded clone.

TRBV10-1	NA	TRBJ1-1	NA	TGCGCCAGCAGCGCAGGGCGTGAAGCTTTCTTT	CASSAGREAFF
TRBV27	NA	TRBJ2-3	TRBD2	TGTGCCAGCAGTTTATCGTCTAGCGGGGATTCAGATACGCAGTATTTT	CASSLSSSGDSDTQYF
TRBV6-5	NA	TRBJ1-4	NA	TGTGCCAGCAGTCAGCAACTAACAACTAATGAAAAACTGTTTTTT	CASSQQLTTNEKLFF
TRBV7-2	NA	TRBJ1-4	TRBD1	TGTGCCAGCAGCCTCCTGGGACAGGGTCTTGCGAAACTGTTTTTT	CASSLLGQGLAKLFF
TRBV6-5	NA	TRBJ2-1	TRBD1	TGTGCCAGCAGGAAGGGACAGGGGGACGGTGAGCAGTTCTTC	CASRKGQGDGEQFF
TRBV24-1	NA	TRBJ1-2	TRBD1	TGTGCCACCAGTGATTGGACAGGGGATAATGGCTACACCTTC	CATSDWTGDNGYTF
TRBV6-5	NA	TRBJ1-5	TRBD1	TGTGCCAGCAGACCCAGGGGGGCCGGGTCTCAGCCCCAGCATTTT	CASRPRGAGSQPQHF
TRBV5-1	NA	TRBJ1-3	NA	TGCGCCAGCAGCTTGGGACAGCTCTCTGGAAACACCATATATTTT	CASSLGQLSGNTIYF
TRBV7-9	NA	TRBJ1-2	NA	TGTGCCAGCAGCTTAGGCCCAGACTATGGCTACACCTTC	CASSLGPDYGYTF
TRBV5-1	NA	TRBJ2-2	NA	TGCGCCAGCAGCGGGCAGGGGAACACCGGGGAGCTGTTTTTT	CASSGQGNTGELFF
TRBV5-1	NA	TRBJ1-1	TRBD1	TGCGCCAGCAGCACCGGGACAGCTAACACTGAAGCTTTCTTT	CASSTGTANTEAFF
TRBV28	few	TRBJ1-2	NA	TGTGCCAGCAGGCCCCTGCCTCGGGAGCCACACTATGGCTACACCTTC	CASRPLPREPHYGYTF
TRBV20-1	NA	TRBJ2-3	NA	TGCAGCGCGAGTAGGGGGACAGATACGCAGTATTTT	CSASRGTDTQYF
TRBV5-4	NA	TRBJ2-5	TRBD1	TGTGCCAGCAGCTCGGGGGACAGGGGGCTTGAGACCCAGTACTTC	CASSSGDRGLETQYF
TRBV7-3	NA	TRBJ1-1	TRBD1	TGTGCCAGCAGCTTAGGCTCGACAGGGAAAGACACTGAAGCTTTCTTT	CASSLGSTGKDTEAFF
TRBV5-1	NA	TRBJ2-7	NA	TGCGCCAGCAGCTTGTCCTTTTCTCTCCAGGGGGGCGAGCAGTACTTC	CASSLSFSLQGGEQYF
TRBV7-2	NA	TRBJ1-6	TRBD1	TGTGCCAGCAGCTTAGGTCGGGACAGGGTAGGCTCACCCCTCCACTTT	CASSLGRDRVGSPLHF
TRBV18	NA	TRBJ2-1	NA	TGTGCCAGCTCACCAGGGGGGAGCGATGAGCAGTTCTTC	CASSPGGSDEQFF
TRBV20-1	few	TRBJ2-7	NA	TGCAGTGCCGAGACTAGTCGCGAGCAGTACTTC	CSAETSREQYF
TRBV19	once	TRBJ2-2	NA	TGTGCCTCTCGGCGGTGGGGGGAAGACACCGGGGAGCTGTTTTTT	CASRRWGEDTGELFF
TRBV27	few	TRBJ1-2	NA	TGTGCCAGCAGTTTTGGCGGTTTCGGCGGTGGCTACACCTTC	CASSFGGFGGGYTF
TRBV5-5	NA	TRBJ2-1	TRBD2	TGTGCCAGCAGCTTGGCCTGGACTAGCGGGAGGCAGTACAATGAGCAGTTCTTC	CASSLAWTSGRQYNEQFF
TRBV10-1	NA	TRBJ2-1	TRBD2	TGCGCCAGCAGTGCGCCGGGACTAGCGGGGGGGTCCAATGAGCAGTTCTTC	CASSAPGLAGGSNEQFF
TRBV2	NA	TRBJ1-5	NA	TGTGCCAGCAGTGACCTCGACAGGCTTAATCAGCCCCAGCATTTT	CASSDLDRLNQPQHF
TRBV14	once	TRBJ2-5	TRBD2	TGTGCCAGCAGCCGACGACTAGCGGGAACGGGAGAGACCCAGTACTTC	CASSRRLAGTGETQYF
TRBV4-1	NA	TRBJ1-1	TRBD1	TGCGCCAGCAGCCACGCTTACGACTACAGGGGGTACACTGAAGCTTTCTTT	CASSHAYDYRGYTEAFF
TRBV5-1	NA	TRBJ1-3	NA	TGCGCCAGCAGCTTCTCAGGGGTAGTAGGTGGAAACACCATATATTTT	CASSFSGVVGGNTIYF
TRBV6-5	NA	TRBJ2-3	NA	TGTGCCAGCAGTTCGCCAGGCACAGATACGCAGTATTTT	CASSSPGTDTQYF
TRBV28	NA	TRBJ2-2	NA	TGTGCCGCTTGGGGCCAGAACACCGGGGAGCTGTTTTTT	CAAWGQNTGELFF
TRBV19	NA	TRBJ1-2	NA	TGTGCCAGTAGTCTACAGGCCTCTGGCTATGGCTACACCTTC	CASSLQASGYGYTF
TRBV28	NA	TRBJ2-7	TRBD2	TGTGCCAGCAGCCATGGGACTAGCGGGAGTAGCGAGCAGTACTTC	CASSHGTSGSSEQYF
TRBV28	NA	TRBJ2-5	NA	TGTGCCAGCAGTCGCTCAGGGGTCCCAGAGACCCAGTACTTC	CASSRSGVPETQYF
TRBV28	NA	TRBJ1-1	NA	TGTGCCAGCAGTGCATGGGCGACAGTGAACACTGAAGCTTTCTTT	CASSAWATVNTEAFF